The clone carrying this T cell receptor beta chain was counted at least ten times. Its antigen is as yet unknown. Deletions cut 1 base from V and 2 bases from J, with 15 bases between. CDR3 length equals 17 residues. CDR1 MNHEY and CDR2 SMNVEV come from the germline V gene (reference sequence). TCRdb recomputed calls from the reads with MiXCR, one row per CDR3 protein. The profile shows hundreds of thousands of distinct CDR3 sequences, roughly 30% of them singletons. The data were obtained in a study of T cell repertoires in cytomegalovirus infection. The V and J genes are TRBV27 and TRBJ2-1, with D tentatively TRBD1 (6 bases). This sequence was found in a human donor in good health (CMV status not recorded). Some clones in this sample may be carry-over from other donors' samples. The sequenced sample was cultured CD8+ T cells from PBMCs, obtained from culture after CMV antigen stimulation. CDR3 residues: CASSLFSGARTYNEQFF. CDR3 sequence (DNA): TGTGCCAGCAGTTTATTTTCAGGGGCTCGGACCTACAATGAGCAGTTCTTC.